What follows is one TCR beta chain and its context. What antigen it recognizes has not been identified. No base qualities exist here, and no much larger clone lies one base off it. The data are from a study of blood T cell repertoires in COVID-19 (dated by TCRdb to 2018 to 2020). In the study overall: Collaborator samples came from the United States, Italy and Spain and covered acute and convalescent phases of COVID-19. Samples came from the ongoing ImmuneRACE study (first 160 participants) plus 1,254 subjects from 6 global collaborators. A freely available public database, intended as a resource for researchers studying the immune response to SARS-CoV-2, is where the repertoires were released. A de-identified subject ID, COVID-19 status, age in years and sex were almost always included in the sample metadata. Where available, HLA class I and class II types were taken from metadata supplied by the sample provider and were not determined by assay-based typing. The material from the prospective study consisted of cDNA or gDNA derived from T cells, B-cell-depleted T cells, or PBMCs. The dataset comprised deeply sampled blood TCRbeta repertoires from subjects exposed to, actively infected with, or recovered from COVID-19.

Compared with germline, V lacks 4 bases and J lacks 6 bases; bases without a gene match: 7. The CDR3 starts with the cysteine, ends with the phenylalanine, and has 15 residues. The CDR3 DNA has 45 bases and is translated from base 1. The germline V gene (reference sequence) provides CDR1 LGHDT and CDR2 YNNKEL. The collaborating institutions used their own protocols to collect whole blood in K2EDTA tubes. For TCRbeta analysis, collaborators shipped samples as frozen whole blood, isolated PBMCs, or DNA extracted from either of those sample types. The immunoSEQ Assay, a bias-controlled multiplex PCR, was used to amplify TCRbeta CDR3 regions from genomic DNA. The paper's processing steps were these. The number of nucleated cells in each sample was estimated from the amplification of reference gene primers within the assay. To quantify the absolute abundance of each unique TCRbeta CDR3 rearrangement, sequence reads were collapsed and filtered. For each sample, productive Simpson clonality was calculated by taking the square root of Simpson's diversity index across productive rearrangements. TCRdb provides this immuneACCESS table in a form limited to in-frame rearrangements. Some clones are lacking; in checked studies, under half of them reflect an unresolved V gene, and why the rest are absent is not known. The V and J calls and clone size were taken over from that table, and D and trimming were inferred from the DNA. In all, the sample holds 150,000 to 200,000 clones, and 60% to 85% of those were seen once. 15% to 20% of the sample is held by the ten biggest clonotypes.

Beyond this particular receptor, the publication reports: The quantity of clinical and demographic metadata differed by source and by participant and was supplied without curation.

The sequence was obtained from a man aged 55-75 years with active or convalescent COVID-19. Sequences were obtained from peripheral blood. The sequence links TRBV3-1 (or the pseudogene TRBV3-2) to TRBJ2-7; the central 12 bases match TRBD2. The CDR3 sequence is CASSLRTSGIGEQYF. At the DNA level, the sequence is TGTGCCAGCAGCCTCCGGACTAGCGGGATAGGCGAGCAGTACTTC.